Presented here are 10 T cell receptor beta chains from one specimen sequenced in a study of T-cell memory formation after mild COVID-19. Each CDR3 protein is one row after TCRdb ran MiXCR on the 5' RACE reads. The table records 470,000 or so distinct CDR3 sequences, 25% of them present only once. Sample: PBMCs or a T cell subset sorted from them (not recorded which). Source of these receptors: an adult woman who had mild COVID-19 (a few samples of this study predate the infection). Cell type and time point are not known.

This clonotype has a handful of counts. V usage is TRBV7-6 and J usage is TRBJ2-2; TRBD2 is a possible D gene (5 bases). Trimming pared 2 bases from V and 4 bases from J, leaving 11 bases between. Germline loops: CDR1 SGHVS, CDR2 FNYEAQ. CDR3 length: 15 residues. CDR3 protein: CASSLSGERTGELFF. The DNA for the CDR3 is TGTGCCAGCAGCTTAAGTGGGGAGCGCACCGGGGAGCTGTTTTTT.

This clonotype was seen only a few times. The chain couples TRBV3-1 to TRBJ2-1, with TRBD2 matching over 8 bases. V lost 0 bases and J lost 2; bases outside the gene matches: 3. CDR1 LGHDT and CDR2 YNNKEL come from the germline V gene (reference sequence). This CDR3 is built from 16 residues. CDR3 protein: CASSQENGGAYNEQFF. The DNA for the CDR3 is TGTGCCAGCAGCCAAGAGAACGGGGGGGCCTACAATGAGCAGTTCTTC.

The chain links TRBV1 to TRBJ2-7; no check of the table's D call, TRBD1, against the DNA was made. TRBV1 counts as a pseudogene. The CDR3 is made up of 14 amino acids. The CDR3 DNA is TGCACCAGCAGCCCCTGGACAGGAAACTACGAGCAGTACTTC. It yields the protein CTSSPWTGNYEQYF.

This clonotype came up a few times. J is TRBJ2-2 and V is TRBV5-1; the D call may be TRBD1 or TRBD2 (6 bases each). From germline, CDR1 is SGHRS and CDR2 YFSETQ. Trimming removed 4 bases from V and 2 bases from J, with 12 bases in between. The CDR3 is made up of 15 amino acids. CDR3 residues: CASSPEGGNTGELFF. The CDR3, as DNA: TGCGCCAGCAGCCCGGAGGGGGGCAACACCGGGGAGCTGTTTTTT. The variable domain in full, with the rest retrieved from reference TRBV5-1 and TRBJ2-2, is KAGVTQTPRYLIKTRGQQVTLSCSPISGHRSVSWYQQTPGQGLQFLFEYFSETQRNKGNFPGRFSGRQFSNSRSEMNVSTLELGDSALYLCASSPEGGNTGELFFGEGSRLTVL.

The chain links TRBV3-1 to TRBJ2-6; 7 bases are a match to TRBD2. After removal of 10 bases from V and 1 base from J, the junction contained 10 bases not matched to a gene. The CDR3 runs 16 residues. Germline V gene data show CDR1 as LGHDT and CDR2 as YNNKEL (reference sequence). CDR3 protein: CATRPTGGSGANVLTF. The CDR3 DNA sequence: TGTGCCACCAGGCCGACCGGGGGGTCTGGGGCCAACGTCCTGACTTTC. Together with reference TRBV3-1 and TRBJ2-6, the CDR3 gives the full variable domain: DTAVSQTPKYLVTQMGNDKSIKCEQNLGHDTMYWYKQDSKKFLKIMFSYNNKELIINETVPNRFSPKSPDKAHLNLHINSLELGDSAVYFCATRPTGGSGANVLTFGAGSRLTVL.

Only a few counts were recorded for this clonotype. This chain links TRBV7-3 with TRBJ1-6; no clear D gene. Germline lookup yields CDR1 SGHTA and CDR2 FQGTGA. Trimming removed 1 base at V and 5 bases at J, with 9 bases between. This CDR3 spans 15 amino acids. CDR3 loop: CASSLMAENNSPLHF. CDR3 in DNA: TGTGCCAGCAGCTTAATGGCAGAGAATAATTCACCCCTCCACTTT. Using reference TRBV7-3 and TRBJ1-6 for the parts outside the CDR3, the full variable domain is GAGVSQTPSNKVTEKGKYVELRCDPISGHTALYWYRQSLGQGPEFLIYFQGTGAADDSGLPNDRFFAVRPEGSVSTLKIQRTERGDSAVYLCASSLMAENNSPLHFGNGTRLTVT.

This clonotype was found a few times. The V call is TRBV12-3 or TRBV12-4, the J call TRBJ2-7; D unresolved. V lost 1 base to trimming and J lost 6 bases, with 7 bases between them. The length of the CDR3 is 12 residues. For the CDR3, the DNA is TGTGCCAGCAGTTTAGGAGTCCGCGAGCAGTACTTC. Protein sequence: CASSLGVREQYF.

This chain joins TRBV7-2 and TRBJ2-3; no reliable D call. Trimming pared 4 bases from V and 2 bases from J, leaving 10 bases between. The CDR3 consists of 14 residues. In germline, CDR1 is SGHTA, CDR2 FQGNSA. The CDR3 sequence: CASSSPAPTDTQYF. CDR3 nucleotides: TGTGCCAGCAGCTCACCCGCGCCCACAGATACGCAGTATTTT. Full variable domain (outside the CDR3, taken from reference TRBV7-2 and TRBJ2-3): GAGVSQSPSNKVTEKGKDVELRCDPISGHTALYWYRQSLGQGLEFLIYFQGNSAPDKSGLPSDRFSAERTGGSVSTLTIQRTQQEDSAVYLCASSSPAPTDTQYFGPGTRLTVL.

The chain employs TRBV7-2 and TRBJ2-1, with TRBD2 matching 12 bases. Trimming took 1 base from V and 5 from J; bases not matched to a gene: 6. The CDR3 is 17 amino acids. Germline CDR1 and CDR2: SGHTA and FQGNSA. DNA of the CDR3: TGTGCCAGCAGCTTAGTTCTCAGACTAGCGGGAGACAATGAGCAGTTCTTC. Its translation: CASSLVLRLAGDNEQFF.

This sequence joins TRBV12-3 or TRBV12-4 and TRBJ2-7; possible D gene TRBD2, 5 bases. V lost 4 bases and J lost 5, with 15 bases in between. The CDR3 consists of 14 residues. CDR3 region: CASSYARGSDEQYF. The CDR3 DNA follows: TGTGCCAGCAGTTACGCCCGGGGTTCTGACGAGCAGTACTTC.